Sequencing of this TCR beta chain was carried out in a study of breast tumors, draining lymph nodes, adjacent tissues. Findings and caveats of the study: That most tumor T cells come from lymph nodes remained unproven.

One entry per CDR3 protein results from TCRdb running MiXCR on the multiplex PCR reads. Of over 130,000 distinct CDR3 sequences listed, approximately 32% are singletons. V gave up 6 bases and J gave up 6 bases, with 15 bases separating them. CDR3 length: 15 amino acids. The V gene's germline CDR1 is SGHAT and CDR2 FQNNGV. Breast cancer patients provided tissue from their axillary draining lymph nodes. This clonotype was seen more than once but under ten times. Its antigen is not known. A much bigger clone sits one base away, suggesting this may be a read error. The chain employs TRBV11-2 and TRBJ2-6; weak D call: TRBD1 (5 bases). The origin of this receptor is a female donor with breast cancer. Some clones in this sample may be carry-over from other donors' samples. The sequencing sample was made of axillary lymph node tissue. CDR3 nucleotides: TGTGCCAGCAGAGGTGTAGGGGTTGCGGCCAACGTCCTGACTTTC. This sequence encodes CASRGVGVAANVLTF.